A single sample gave rise to the 20 T cell receptor beta chains below, sequenced in a study of long-term antiretroviral therapy in people with HIV. This was the immunoSEQ v3.0 assay at survey level. Sequencing used immunoSEQ multiplex PCR; TCRdb keeps in-frame clones, though not all of them. The sample has roughly 25,000 clones; about four fifths are singletons. Sequenced material: unsorted PBMCs, taken 0.7 years before starting antiretroviral therapy. The receptors were gathered from a young man with HIV.

V is TRBV4-3 and J is TRBJ2-1; D gene uncertain. Germline CDR1 LGHNA, CDR2 YSLEER. Trimming took off 3 bases at V and 2 bases at J, with 5 bases between the two ends. There are 13 residues in the CDR3. This CDR3 reads CASSQGAYNEQFF. DNA of the CDR3: TGCGCCAGCAGCCAGGGCGCCTACAATGAGCAGTTCTTC.

The chain is built from TRBV2 and TRBJ2-7; a weak D match, TRBD1 (6 bases). This CDR3 spans 14 amino acids. Per the germline V gene, CDR1 is SNHLY and CDR2 is FYNNEI. Deletions cut 3 bases from V and 4 bases from J, with 13 bases between. CDR3 sequence: CASSDLRTDYEQYF. The CDR3, as DNA: TGTGCCAGCAGTGACCTCCGGACAGATTACGAGCAGTACTTC.

The chain carries TRBV7-2 and TRBJ2-1, with D tentatively TRBD2 (6 bases). The CDR3 is 14 residues long. Germline V gene sequence: CDR1 SGHTA, CDR2 FQGNSA. Trimming pared 5 bases from V and 1 base from J, leaving 9 bases between. The CDR3 DNA sequence: TGTGCCAGCAGCCTTCGGGAGTCCTACAATGAGCAGTTCTTC. Translated: CASSLRESYNEQFF.

The rearrangement uses TRBV5-6 and TRBJ2-3; TRBD2 matches at 11 bases. J was trimmed by 0 bases and V by 1 base; bases with no gene match: 4. CDR3 length equals 17 residues. The germline CDR1 and CDR2 sequences are SGHDT and YYEEEE. The CDR3 region is CASSLLGLAASTDTQYF. DNA for the CDR3: TGTGCCAGCAGCTTGTTGGGACTAGCGGCTAGCACAGATACGCAGTATTTT.

The chain carries TRBV10-3 and TRBJ2-7; D possibly corresponds to TRBD2 (7 bases). Germline lookup yields CDR1 ENHRY and CDR2 SYGVKD. V shed 9 bases and J shed 2 bases, with 17 bases lying between them. The CDR3 has 14 amino acids. The CDR3 coding sequence is TGTGCCATGGGGGCGGGAGCGTCTCCCTACGAGCAGTACTTC. It encodes CAMGAGASPYEQYF.

The CDR3 region has the DNA TGTGCCAGCAGTTTCACCGGGACGGCATCAAATTCACCCCTCCACTTT. Translation gives CASSFTGTASNSPLHF. The gene calls are TRBV28 and TRBJ1-6; possibly TRBD1 for D (5 bases). The CDR3 length is 16 residues. V was trimmed by 3 bases and J by 7 bases, leaving 16 bases between them. Germline values: CDR1 MDHEN, CDR2 SYDVKM.

This chain connects TRBV25-1 to TRBJ1-6, with D perhaps matching TRBD1 (5 bases). Trimming shortened V by 4 bases and J by 7 bases, and 20 bases separated the two germline ends. In germline, CDR1 is MGHDK, CDR2 SYGVNS. The CDR3 is made up of 17 amino acids. The CDR3 DNA reads TGTGCCAGCAGTGCGCCCGGGACGCTGAAAACCAATTCACCCCTCCACTTT. This encodes CASSAPGTLKTNSPLHF.

The table lists this clone with a few counts. The chain combines TRBV5-1 with TRBJ1-1, with D possibly matching TRBD1 (6 bases). Looked up from germline, CDR1 is SGHRS and CDR2 is YFSETQ. Trimming removed 4 bases at V and 5 bases at J, with 18 bases between. The CDR3 is 15 amino acids. CDR3: CASSGSGDPRTEAFF. The CDR3 DNA follows: TGCGCCAGCAGCGGATCAGGGGACCCTAGGACTGAAGCTTTCTTT.

This chain joins TRBV6-4 and TRBJ2-1; D is possibly TRBD2 (5 bases). Germline V gives CDR1 MRHNA, CDR2 SNTAGT. Trimming took 4 bases from V and 10 from J, leaving 8 bases between them. CDR3 length: 11 amino acids. CDR3 nucleotide sequence: TGTGCCAGCAGTGGAGGAGGCGAGCAGTTCTTC. Amino acids: CASSGGGEQFF.

This clone occurred once. CDR3 sequence (DNA): TGTGCCAGCAGCTTGGCCGGTGGGGACAATCAGCCCCAGCATTTT. Protein sequence: CASSLAGGDNQPQHF. The genes are TRBV5-5 and TRBJ1-5, with D hard to call. V was pared by 0 bases and J by 3 bases, with 10 bases between. Germline V gives CDR1 SGHKS, CDR2 YYEKEE (reference sequence). This CDR3 has 15 residues.

The V call is TRBV10-3, the J call TRBJ1-1; 8 bases fit TRBD1. The CDR3 contains 14 residues. Trimming at V came to 0 bases and at J to 5 bases, leaving 2 bases not matched to a gene. Germline values: CDR1 ENHRY, CDR2 SYGVKD. The CDR3 nucleotides read TGTGCCATCAGTGAGTCGGGACAGGCTACTGAAGCTTTCTTT. Protein sequence: CAISESGQATEAFF.

For the CDR3, the DNA is TGCGCCAGCAGCATCGCCGGGACTTGGAATGAAAAACTGTTTTTT. Its translation: CASSIAGTWNEKLFF. V is TRBV5-1 and J is TRBJ1-4, with TRBD1 as a possible D gene (5 bases). This CDR3 has 15 amino acids. Trimming cost V 4 bases and J 5 bases, with 15 bases left between them. Germline CDR1 SGHRS, CDR2 YFSETQ.

The sample holds one count of this clone. The chain has TRBV27 and TRBJ1-5, with D possibly being TRBD1 (6 bases). The CDR3 is made up of 14 amino acids. Trimming stripped 2 bases from V and 5 bases from J, with 10 bases between. The germline gives CDR1 MNHEY, CDR2 SMNVEV (reference sequence). The CDR3 bases are TGTGCCAGCAGTTTACAGGGGACCTATCAGCCCCAGCATTTT. This codes for CASSLQGTYQPQHF.

The rearrangement uses TRBV7-9 and TRBJ1-5, with D perhaps TRBD1 (6 bases). V was pared by 2 bases and J by 0 bases, with 14 bases between. From germline, CDR1 is SEHNR and CDR2 FQNEAQ (reference sequence). The CDR3 consists of 17 residues. The CDR3 region is CASSLTTGQYSNQPQHF. CDR3 DNA: TGTGCCAGCAGCTTAACCACAGGGCAATATAGCAATCAGCCCCAGCATTTT.

V is TRBV25-1 and J is TRBJ1-4; possible D gene TRBD1, 5 bases. The CDR3 contains 11 residues. The ends were cut back, 6 bases at V and 7 bases at J, with 6 bases in the middle. Germline lookup yields CDR1 MGHDK and CDR2 SYGVNS. CDR3 residues: CASRTVEKLFF. The CDR3 coding sequence is TGTGCCAGCAGGACAGTTGAAAAACTGTTTTTT.

This chain joins TRBV7-3 and TRBJ2-3; possible D gene TRBD1, 6 bases. V lost 5 bases and J lost 4, with 10 bases in between. The CDR3 extends over 13 amino acids. CDR1 and CDR2 (germline): SGHTA, FQGTGA. CDR3 DNA sequence: TGTGCCAGCAGCCCGACAGGTCCAGATACGCAGTATTTT. It translates to CASSPTGPDTQYF.

CDR3 coding DNA: TGTGCCACCAGCACTGCGGGGGGCGCAGATACGCAGTATTTT. Protein sequence: CATSTAGGADTQYF. This chain connects TRBV15 to TRBJ2-3, with 8 bases that match TRBD2. V lost 4 bases and J lost 4; bases outside the gene matches: 4. This CDR3 comprises 14 residues. Looked up from germline, CDR1 is LNHNV and CDR2 is YYDKDF (reference sequence).

This clone was seen a single time. The chain combines TRBV9 with TRBJ2-5, with 7 bases matching TRBD2. The CDR3 is 14 amino acids. In germline, CDR1 is SGDLS, CDR2 YYNGEE. V was pared by 0 bases and J by 4 bases, with 3 bases of the junction left unmatched. The CDR3 DNA follows: TGTGCCAGCAGCGTAGAGGCGGGAGTAGAGACCCAGTACTTC. Residues: CASSVEAGVETQYF.

The chain couples TRBV4-3 to TRBJ1-3; D uncertain. CDR1 LGHNA and CDR2 YSLEER come from the germline V gene. The CDR3 has 17 residues. Trimming took off 2 bases at V and 0 bases at J, with 14 bases between the two ends. The CDR3 region is CASSQTPTQNSGNTIYF. In DNA, the CDR3 is TGCGCCAGCAGCCAAACACCAACCCAGAACTCTGGAAACACCATATATTTT.

This clone occurred once. This chain links TRBV6-5 with TRBJ1-1; D is undetermined. The ends were cut back, 6 bases at V and 2 bases at J, with 10 bases in the middle. The CDR3 is 13 amino acids. Germline CDR1 MNHEY, CDR2 SVGAGI. CDR3 in DNA: TGTGCCAGCAGCCAGGAGGTAAACACTGAAGCTTTCTTT. It yields the protein CASSQEVNTEAFF.